A selection of T cell receptor beta chains follows, all from one sample in a study of T cells after yellow fever vaccination. TCRdb processed the 5' RACE reads anew with MiXCR; each CDR3 protein has one entry. The top ten hold approximately 15% of the sample, which has roughly 500,000 distinct CDR3 sequences, roughly 19% seen once. Here the sequenced sample was PBMCs, taken 15 days after the yellow fever booster vaccination. These receptors were collected from a man aged 25 to 40 who received the YFV17D yellow fever vaccine. The CDR3 runs from the conserved cysteine through the conserved F or W. The D gene is left open where the match is weak. Where a row states a size, it is once, few, many or the class of an expanded clone; other rows omit it.

clone_size: .; j_call: TRBJ2-3; d_call: .; v_call: TRBV6-5; cdr3_nt: TGTGCCAGCAGTTACGTAAGAGGCGTGGGGGATACGCAGTATTTT; cdr3_aa: CASSYVRGVGDTQYF
clone_size: few; j_call: TRBJ2-5; d_call: .; v_call: TRBV7-2; cdr3_nt: TGTGCCAGCAGCTGGGGACGTGCGCAAGAGACCCAGTACTTC; cdr3_aa: CASSWGRAQETQYF
clone_size: .; j_call: TRBJ1-3; d_call: .; v_call: TRBV25-1; cdr3_nt: TGTGCCATCAGCCCCGGGGGGGGGCTAGGAGGAAACACCATATATTTT; cdr3_aa: CAISPGGGLGGNTIYF
clone_size: .; j_call: TRBJ2-2; d_call: TRBD2; v_call: TRBV7-2; cdr3_nt: TGTGCCAGCAGCTTAGCGGGAGGGCCTCTCGGGGAGCTGTTTTTT; cdr3_aa: CASSLAGGPLGELFF
clone_size: few; j_call: TRBJ2-7; d_call: TRBD1; v_call: TRBV5-1; cdr3_nt: TGCGCCAGCAGCTTACCAACAGGGGCGTACGAGCAGTACTTC; cdr3_aa: CASSLPTGAYEQYF
clone_size: .; j_call: TRBJ2-7; d_call: TRBD2; v_call: TRBV19; cdr3_nt: TGTGCCAGTAGTATGGACGCCTGGGGCGGGAGTGCCTACGAGCAGTACTTC; cdr3_aa: CASSMDAWGGSAYEQYF
clone_size: .; j_call: TRBJ1-1; d_call: .; v_call: TRBV7-2; cdr3_nt: TGTGCCAGCACCCTACAGGGATTGAACACTGAAGCTTTCTTT; cdr3_aa: CASTLQGLNTEAFF
clone_size: .; j_call: TRBJ2-7; d_call: TRBD2; v_call: TRBV3-1; cdr3_nt: TGTGCCAGCAGCCAGGAAGCTAGCGGGTATTATATGGAGCAGTACTTC; cdr3_aa: CASSQEASGYYMEQYF
clone_size: few; j_call: TRBJ1-1; d_call: TRBD1; v_call: TRBV5-6; cdr3_nt: TGTGCCAGCAGCGACCTAGACAGGGAGAACACTGAAGCTTTCTTT; cdr3_aa: CASSDLDRENTEAFF
clone_size: few; j_call: TRBJ2-1; d_call: .; v_call: TRBV25-1; cdr3_nt: TGTGCCAGCAGGGACTCAACCTCCTACAATGAGCAGTTCTTC; cdr3_aa: CASRDSTSYNEQFF
clone_size: few; j_call: TRBJ1-1; d_call: .; v_call: TRBV5-1; cdr3_nt: TGCGCCAGCAGCTTGGCCGGGGGGAAGTCTGAAGCTTTCTTT; cdr3_aa: CASSLAGGKSEAFF
clone_size: .; j_call: TRBJ2-1; d_call: TRBD2; v_call: TRBV9; cdr3_nt: TGTGCCAGCAGCACAAAACTGGGGGCTAGCGGGCTAAATTCCTACAATGAGCAGTTCTTC; cdr3_aa: CASSTKLGASGLNSYNEQFF
clone_size: few; j_call: TRBJ2-1; d_call: TRBD2; v_call: TRBV6-2/TRBV6-3; cdr3_nt: TGTGCCAGCAGTTCGCTCCTAGCGGGAGGGCCGGAGGAGCAGTTCTTC; cdr3_aa: CASSSLLAGGPEEQFF
clone_size: .; j_call: TRBJ1-5; d_call: .; v_call: TRBV19; cdr3_nt: TGTGCCAGTAGGACGACAGCCAATCAGCCCCAGCATTTT; cdr3_aa: CASRTTANQPQHF
clone_size: .; j_call: TRBJ2-1; d_call: .; v_call: TRBV11-2; cdr3_nt: TGTGCCAGCAGCCGGAGCGGCGGGACTGGGGGGAGGAGCTCCTACAATGAGCAGTTCTTC; cdr3_aa: CASSRSGGTGGRSSYNEQFF
clone_size: few; j_call: TRBJ2-3; d_call: TRBD2; v_call: TRBV20-1; cdr3_nt: TGCAGTGCTAGAGATCCGGGGACTAGCGGGAGCACAGATACGCAGTATTTT; cdr3_aa: CSARDPGTSGSTDTQYF
clone_size: few; j_call: TRBJ1-1; d_call: TRBD1; v_call: TRBV20-1; cdr3_nt: TGCAGTGCTAGTCCGGACAGGGTCACCACTGAAGCTTTCTTT; cdr3_aa: CSASPDRVTTEAFF
clone_size: few; j_call: TRBJ1-5; d_call: .; v_call: TRBV29-1; cdr3_nt: TGCAGCGTCCGACAGGAATTAAATCAGCCCCAGCATTTT; cdr3_aa: CSVRQELNQPQHF
clone_size: .; j_call: TRBJ1-6; d_call: .; v_call: TRBV6-5; cdr3_nt: TGTGCCAGCAGTTTAGTTACCAGCTCCTATAATTCACCCCTCCACTTT; cdr3_aa: CASSLVTSSYNSPLHF
clone_size: .; j_call: TRBJ2-5; d_call: TRBD1; v_call: TRBV10-3; cdr3_nt: TGTGCCAGCACGGGACAGGGCCAAGAGACCCAGTACTTC; cdr3_aa: CASTGQGQETQYF
clone_size: few; j_call: TRBJ2-1; d_call: TRBD2; v_call: TRBV11-2; cdr3_nt: TGTGCCAGCAGCCTCCGACCACCTTGGGTAGCGGGAGGGTTGGACAATGAGCAGTTCTTC; cdr3_aa: CASSLRPPWVAGGLDNEQFF
clone_size: .; j_call: TRBJ1-5; d_call: .; v_call: TRBV20-1; cdr3_nt: TGCAGTGTAGGGGTTGGCCTGAATCAGCCCCAGCATTTT; cdr3_aa: CSVGVGLNQPQHF
clone_size: .; j_call: TRBJ2-7; d_call: TRBD2; v_call: TRBV4-3; cdr3_nt: TGCGCCAGCAGCCAAGATAAGGTAGCGGGAGGCTACGAGCAGTACTTC; cdr3_aa: CASSQDKVAGGYEQYF
clone_size: few; j_call: TRBJ2-7; d_call: TRBD1; v_call: TRBV7-9; cdr3_nt: TGTGCCAGCAGCCGGACATGGACAGGGGTTCACGAGCAGTACTTC; cdr3_aa: CASSRTWTGVHEQYF
clone_size: .; j_call: TRBJ2-6; d_call: TRBD1; v_call: TRBV18; cdr3_nt: TGTGCCAGCTCACCTTGGACAGGGGGCTACCCCTCTGGGGCCAACGTCCTGACTTTC; cdr3_aa: CASSPWTGGYPSGANVLTF
clone_size: .; j_call: TRBJ2-5; d_call: TRBD2; v_call: TRBV12-3/TRBV12-4; cdr3_nt: TGTGCCAGCAGTCCTCAGCGGGAGGGCCTTGAGACCCAGTACTTC; cdr3_aa: CASSPQREGLETQYF
clone_size: few; j_call: TRBJ2-7; d_call: .; v_call: TRBV7-2; cdr3_nt: TGTGCCAGCAGCTTGAGACCAGGGCCCTACGAGCAGTACTTC; cdr3_aa: CASSLRPGPYEQYF
clone_size: .; j_call: TRBJ1-1; d_call: .; v_call: TRBV7-2; cdr3_nt: TGTGCCAGCAGCGTGGAAATAACTGAAGCTTTCTTT; cdr3_aa: CASSVEITEAFF
clone_size: .; j_call: TRBJ2-2; d_call: .; v_call: TRBV27; cdr3_nt: TGTGCCAGCAGTTTAGCCGCGTCAGGGACCGGGGAGCTGTTTTTT; cdr3_aa: CASSLAASGTGELFF
clone_size: .; j_call: TRBJ2-5; d_call: TRBD2; v_call: TRBV20-1; cdr3_nt: TGCAGTGCGGGAAGACTAGCGGGAGAGACCCAGTACTTC; cdr3_aa: CSAGRLAGETQYF
clone_size: many; j_call: TRBJ2-5; d_call: TRBD1; v_call: TRBV3-1; cdr3_nt: TGTGCCAGCAGGGGGACAGCCGGAGAGACCCAGTACTTC; cdr3_aa: CASRGTAGETQYF
clone_size: few; j_call: TRBJ2-1; d_call: TRBD2; v_call: TRBV7-3; cdr3_nt: TGTGCCAGCAGCTCGAAAGCGGGAGGGAGCTCCTACAATGAGCAGTTCTTC; cdr3_aa: CASSSKAGGSSYNEQFF
clone_size: .; j_call: TRBJ2-1; d_call: TRBD2; v_call: TRBV7-6; cdr3_nt: TGTGCCAGCAGCTTGGGCCCCCAGCGGGAGAGCTACAATGAGCAGTTCTTC; cdr3_aa: CASSLGPQRESYNEQFF
clone_size: few; j_call: TRBJ1-6; d_call: .; v_call: TRBV6-4; cdr3_nt: TGTGCCAGCAGTGAGTGGGGACTGTCCTCACCCCTCCACTTT; cdr3_aa: CASSEWGLSSPLHF
clone_size: .; j_call: TRBJ2-3; d_call: TRBD2; v_call: TRBV7-2; cdr3_nt: TGTGCCAGCAGCTTTCCTCGACTAGCGGAGTTCACAGATACGCAGTATTTT; cdr3_aa: CASSFPRLAEFTDTQYF
clone_size: few; j_call: TRBJ2-1; d_call: .; v_call: TRBV7-8; cdr3_nt: TGTGCCAGCGGAAGGACTACCAATATCAATGAGCAGTTCTTC; cdr3_aa: CASGRTTNINEQFF
clone_size: .; j_call: TRBJ1-1; d_call: .; v_call: TRBV11-2; cdr3_nt: TGTGCCAGCAGCCATGGGGAGGGCACTGAAGCTTTCTTT; cdr3_aa: CASSHGEGTEAFF
clone_size: many; j_call: TRBJ1-1; d_call: .; v_call: TRBV10-3; cdr3_nt: TGTGCCATCAGCACTGAAGCTTTCTTT; cdr3_aa: CAISTEAFF
clone_size: .; j_call: TRBJ2-7; d_call: TRBD2; v_call: TRBV19; cdr3_nt: TGTGCCAGTAGTAACCCTCCAGCGGGAGGGCCTTACGAGCAGTACTTC; cdr3_aa: CASSNPPAGGPYEQYF
clone_size: .; j_call: TRBJ2-5; d_call: TRBD1; v_call: TRBV5-1; cdr3_nt: TGCGCCAGCAGTCGTTCCGGGACAGAAGAGACCCAGTACTTC; cdr3_aa: CASSRSGTEETQYF
clone_size: .; j_call: TRBJ2-3; d_call: TRBD2; v_call: TRBV11-2; cdr3_nt: TGTGCCAGCAGCTTAGAACTAGCGGGAGGGCCCGGAGATACGCAGTATTTT; cdr3_aa: CASSLELAGGPGDTQYF